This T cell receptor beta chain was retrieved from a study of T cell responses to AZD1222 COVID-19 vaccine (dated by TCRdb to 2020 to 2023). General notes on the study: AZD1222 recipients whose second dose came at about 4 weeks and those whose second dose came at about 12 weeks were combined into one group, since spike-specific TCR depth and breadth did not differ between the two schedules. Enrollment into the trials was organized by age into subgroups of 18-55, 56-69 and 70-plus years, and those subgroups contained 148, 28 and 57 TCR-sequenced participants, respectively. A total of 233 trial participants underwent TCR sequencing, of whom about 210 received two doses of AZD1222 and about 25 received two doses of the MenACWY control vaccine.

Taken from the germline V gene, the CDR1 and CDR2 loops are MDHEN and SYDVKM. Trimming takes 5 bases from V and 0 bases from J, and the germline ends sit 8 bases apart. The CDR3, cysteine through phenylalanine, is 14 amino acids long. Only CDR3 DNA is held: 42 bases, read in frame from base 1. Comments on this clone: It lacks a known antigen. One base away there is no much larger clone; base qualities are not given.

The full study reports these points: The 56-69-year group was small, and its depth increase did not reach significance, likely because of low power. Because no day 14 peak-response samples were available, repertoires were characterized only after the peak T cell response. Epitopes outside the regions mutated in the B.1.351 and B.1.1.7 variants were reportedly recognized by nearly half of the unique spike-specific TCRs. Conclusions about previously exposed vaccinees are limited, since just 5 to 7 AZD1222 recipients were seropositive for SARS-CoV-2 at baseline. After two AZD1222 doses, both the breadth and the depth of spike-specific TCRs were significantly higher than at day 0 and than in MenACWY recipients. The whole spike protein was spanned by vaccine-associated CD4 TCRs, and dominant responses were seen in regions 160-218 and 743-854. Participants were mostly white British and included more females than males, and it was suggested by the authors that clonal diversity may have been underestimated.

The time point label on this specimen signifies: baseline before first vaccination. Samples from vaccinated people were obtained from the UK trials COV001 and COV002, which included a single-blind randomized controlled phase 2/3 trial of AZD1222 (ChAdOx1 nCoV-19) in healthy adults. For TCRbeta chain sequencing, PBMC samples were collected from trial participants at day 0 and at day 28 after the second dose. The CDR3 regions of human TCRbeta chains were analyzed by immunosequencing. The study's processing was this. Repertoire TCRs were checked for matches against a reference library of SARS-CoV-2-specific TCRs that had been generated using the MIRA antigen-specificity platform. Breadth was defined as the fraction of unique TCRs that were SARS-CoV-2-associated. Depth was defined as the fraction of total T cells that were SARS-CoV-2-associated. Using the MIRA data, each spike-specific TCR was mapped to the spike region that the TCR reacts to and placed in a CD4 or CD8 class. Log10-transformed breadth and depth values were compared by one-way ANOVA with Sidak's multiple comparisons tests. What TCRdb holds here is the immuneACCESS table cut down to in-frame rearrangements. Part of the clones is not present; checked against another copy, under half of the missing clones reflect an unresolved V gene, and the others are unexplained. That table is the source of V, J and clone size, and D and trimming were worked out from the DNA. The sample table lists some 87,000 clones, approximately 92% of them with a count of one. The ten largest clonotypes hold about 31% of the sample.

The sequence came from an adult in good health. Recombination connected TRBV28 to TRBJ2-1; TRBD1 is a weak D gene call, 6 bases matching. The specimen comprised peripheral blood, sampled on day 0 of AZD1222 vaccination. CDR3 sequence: CASSKGGSYNEQFF. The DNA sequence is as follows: TGTGCCAGCAGTAAAGGGGGCTCCTACAATGAGCAGTTCTTC.